The 10 T cell receptor beta chains given below trace back to one sample, sequenced in a study of vaccination effects on CD4 cells after COVID-19. An approximately 10-day culture period preceded the isolation of CD4+ T cells. Each person got two doses of an mRNA SARS-CoV-2 vaccine, BNT162b2 or mRNA-1273. Only in-frame clones appear in the TCRdb table, and some are missing; sequencing was by immunoSEQ multiplex PCR. Of around 50,000 clones listed, 60% to 75% are singletons. These TCRs are of unknown antigen specificity. The sequencing used CD4+ T cells from PBMCs cultured without peptide, collected after COVID-19 vaccination. The receptors shown here come from a human donor who received a COVID-19 vaccine.

The chain combines TRBV3-1 (or the pseudogene TRBV3-2) with TRBJ1-4; D not resolved. This CDR3 region has 16 residues. The ends were cut back, 4 bases at V and 0 bases at J, with 12 bases in the middle. Germline V gene data show CDR1 as LGHDT and CDR2 as YNNKEL (reference sequence). The CDR3 bases are TGTGCCAGCAGCCTAAACCGGGAACCAACTAATGAAAAACTGTTTTTT. As protein: CASSLNREPTNEKLFF.

This clone was detected once. This rearrangement joins TRBV5-1 to TRBJ2-7; D perhaps matches TRBD2 (6 bases). The V end was cut by 0 bases, the J end by 7 bases, with 11 bases between. The CDR3 covers 13 residues. Germline values: CDR1 SGHRS, CDR2 YFSETQ. The CDR3: CASSLDGRQEQYF. In nucleotides, the CDR3 is TGCGCCAGCAGCTTGGATGGGAGGCAAGAGCAGTACTTC.

The chain employs TRBV7-9 and TRBJ1-3; D is unresolved. The CDR3 length is 16 residues. V was cut by 3 bases and J by 4 bases, with 16 bases left in between. Germline V CDR1 and CDR2: SEHNR, FQNEAQ (reference sequence). DNA for the CDR3: TGTGCCAGCAGCTTGATACTCCTTTTGCCGGGAAACACCATATATTTT. This translates into CASSLILLLPGNTIYF.

This clone was picked up one time. This sequence joins TRBV19 and TRBJ2-6; 13 bases are a match to TRBD2. Losses at the gene ends were 1 base for V and 0 bases for J; bases not matched to a gene: 12. CDR1 LNHDA and CDR2 SQIVND come from the germline V gene (reference sequence). The CDR3 spans 22 residues. The CDR3 is CASSIVLRTSGGLSSGANVLTF. The CDR3 DNA sequence: TGTGCCAGTAGTATAGTTCTCAGGACTAGCGGGGGCTTAAGCTCTGGGGCCAACGTCCTGACTTTC.

The chain combines TRBV6-4 with TRBJ2-3; 7 bases match TRBD2. The germline CDR1 and CDR2 sequences are MRHNA and SNTAGT. CDR3 size: 15 residues. The V and J ends lost 5 bases and 1 base, in that order; junction bases with no gene match: 6. The CDR3 loop reads CASSPERGGTDTQYF. The DNA for the CDR3 is TGTGCCAGCAGTCCGGAGCGGGGTGGCACAGATACGCAGTATTTT.

The chain employs TRBV6-1 and TRBJ1-2; no reliable D call. Trimming took off 3 bases at V and 3 bases at J, with 14 bases between the two ends. The CDR3 runs 15 residues. Germline lookup yields CDR1 MNHNS and CDR2 SASEGT. The CDR3 sequence: CASSEGITVDYGYTF. In nucleotides, the CDR3 is TGTGCCAGCAGTGAGGGAATCACAGTTGACTATGGCTACACCTTC.

The gene calls are TRBV6-6 and TRBJ2-7; TRBD1 agrees at 8 bases. Germline CDR1 is MNHNY and CDR2 is SVGAGI (reference sequence). V shed 8 bases, J shed 0 bases, and the junction held 9 bases outside the gene matches. The CDR3 is 15 amino acids. CDR3 sequence: CASALTGANSYEQYF. The CDR3 DNA reads as TGTGCCAGCGCGTTGACAGGGGCTAACTCCTACGAGCAGTACTTC.

The chain uses TRBV18 and TRBJ1-3; maybe TRBD1 (5 bases). The V end lost 2 bases, the J end lost 3 bases, and 14 bases lay between the germline ends. Germline V gives CDR1 KGHSH, CDR2 LQKENI. The CDR3 totals 16 residues. The CDR3 loop reads CASSPNPVGVGNTIYF. The CDR3 region has the DNA TGTGCCAGCTCACCAAATCCCGTGGGGGTTGGAAACACCATATATTTT. The variable domain in full, with the rest retrieved from reference TRBV18 and TRBJ1-3, is NAGVMQNPRHLVRRRGQEARLRCSPMKGHSHVYWYRQLPEEGLKFMVYLQKENIIDESGMPKERFSAEFPKEGPSILRIQQVVRGDSAAYFCASSPNPVGVGNTIYFGEGSWLTVV.

The V and J genes are TRBV12-3 or TRBV12-4 and TRBJ1-5, with D possibly TRBD1 on 6 matching bases. CDR3 length: 13 amino acids. With 6 bases removed from V and 4 bases from J, the gap between germline ends came to 10 bases. In DNA, the CDR3 is TGTGCCAGCAGGGGAACAGGGAATCAGCCCCAGCATTTT. It translates to CASRGTGNQPQHF.

The chain recombines TRBV3-1 (or the pseudogene TRBV3-2) with TRBJ1-1, with no clear D. The CDR3 is made up of 14 amino acids. The germline CDR1 and CDR2 sequences are LGHDT and YNNKEL (reference sequence). Trimming removed 1 base from V and 4 bases from J, with 10 bases in between. This CDR3 is CASSQAESTTEAFF. The CDR3 region has the DNA TGTGCCAGCAGCCAAGCGGAATCAACCACTGAAGCTTTCTTT.